The clone carrying this T cell receptor (beta chain) was seen a single time. Clones were sequenced by immunoSEQ multiplex PCR, and TCRdb holds only the in-frame ones, with some missing. Counted here are more than 65,000 clones, approximately 96% occurring once; the ten biggest clones make up 0.3% to 0.4%. The data originate from a study of technical replicates of blood from a few donors. The CDR3 is made up of 14 amino acids. CDR1 and CDR2 (germline): LNHDA, SQIVND (reference sequence). Trimming cost V 6 bases and J 2 bases, with 13 bases left between them. V and J are TRBV19 and TRBJ1-2; D unclear. The sequence derives from a human donor in good health. Sequenced input: T cells isolated from PBMCs. DNA for the CDR3: TGTGCCAGTAGCCAACAGAATTCCAACTATGGCTACACCTTC. The encoded protein is CASSQQNSNYGYTF. The whole variable domain, filled in from reference TRBV19 and TRBJ1-2, reads DGGITQSPKYLFRKEGQNVTLSCEQNLNHDAMYWYRQDPGQGLRLIYYSQIVNDFQKGDIAEGYSVSREKKESFPLTVTSAQKNPTAFYLCASSQQNSNYGYTFGSGTRLTVV.